The 9 T cell receptor beta chains given below trace back to one sample, sequenced in a study of T cell repertoires in cytomegalovirus infection (dated by TCRdb to about 2019). The treatment or condition label for this specimen denotes: in vitro stimulation with specific CMV peptide epitopes to enrich CMV-specific T cells. The antigens of these receptors remain unknown. TCRdb shows the sequencer as Illumina HiSeq 1500. TCRdb took the public reads, trimmed them with fastp at Q25, ran MiXCR for clone calling and kept in-frame beta chains. Here each entry gathers all rows of one CDR3 protein and keeps the most common genes and DNA. In all, the sample holds 80,000 or so distinct CDR3 sequences, and more than 20% of those were seen once. Roughly 45% of the sample is in the top ten clones. This specimen consisted of CD8+ T cells from cultured PBMCs, obtained from culture after CMV antigen stimulation. These receptors were taken from a human donor in good health (CMV status not recorded). Some clones in this sample may be carry-over from other donors' samples.

This clonotype was counted a few times. The chain employs TRBV7-9 and TRBJ2-1; D might be TRBD2 (5 bases). There are 11 residues in the CDR3. V was shortened by 5 bases and J by 9 bases, with 8 bases between the two germline ends. From germline, CDR1 is SEHNR and CDR2 FQNEAQ (reference sequence). CDR3 in DNA: TGTGCCAGCAGCCCCCGGGGTGAGCAGTTCTTC. Its translation: CASSPRGEQFF.

The genes are TRBV27 and TRBJ1-2, with D perhaps matching TRBD1 (6 bases). V shed 0 bases and J shed 8 bases, with 16 bases lying between them. The CDR3 consists of 15 residues. Per germline, CDR1 MNHEY and CDR2 SMNVEV (reference sequence). CDR3 protein: CASSLSGGSGWGYTF. The CDR3 DNA follows: TGTGCCAGCAGTTTATCGGGGGGCTCGGGTTGGGGCTACACCTTC.

The V gene is TRBV15, the J gene TRBJ2-5; D perhaps matches TRBD1 (5 bases). Deletions cut 5 bases from V and 2 bases from J, with 9 bases between. Germline V gene data show CDR1 as LNHNV and CDR2 as YYDKDF (reference sequence). The CDR3 consists of 13 residues. In DNA, the CDR3 is TGTGCCACCAGCCTCAGGGATCAAGAGACCCAGTACTTC. It codes for CATSLRDQETQYF.

In this sample, this clonotype turned up a few times. The chain couples TRBV7-9 to TRBJ2-5, with D tentatively TRBD1 or TRBD2 (5 bases each). V was pared by 3 bases and J by 2 bases, with 13 bases between. This CDR3 has 15 residues. Germline CDR1 is SEHNR and CDR2 is FQNEAQ (reference sequence). CDR3 loop: CASSFSGTTQETQYF. The CDR3 DNA is TGTGCCAGCAGCTTCTCCGGGACGACTCAAGAGACCCAGTACTTC.

This clonotype has ten or more counts. This rearrangement joins TRBV6-5 to TRBJ2-1; D ambiguous. Germline CDR1 MNHEY, CDR2 SVGAGI. CDR3 length equals 13 residues. Trimming took 0 bases from V and 7 from J, leaving 7 bases between them. In DNA, the CDR3 is TGTGCCAGCAGTTACTCGATGCGGAATGAGCAGTTCTTC. Protein sequence: CASSYSMRNEQFF.

The table lists this clonotype with many counts. The chain couples TRBV7-2 to TRBJ1-1; D is possibly TRBD1 (5 bases). V lost 8 bases and J 0 bases, leaving 13 bases between the germline ends. The CDR3 length is 14 residues. Germline V gives CDR1 SGHTA, CDR2 FQGNSA. CDR3 sequence (DNA): TGTGCCAGCTTCTGGGGACCGATGAACACTGAAGCTTTCTTT. Protein sequence: CASFWGPMNTEAFF.

This chain's CDR3 is CASSYSTAQETQYF. The CDR3 DNA sequence: TGTGCCAGCAGTTACTCGACAGCCCAAGAGACCCAGTACTTC. The chain combines TRBV6-6 with TRBJ2-5, with a tentative D call TRBD1 (5 bases). The CDR3 runs to 14 residues. V was shortened by 0 bases and J by 1 base, with 6 bases between the two germline ends. The germline V gene has CDR1 MNHNY and CDR2 SVGAGI (reference sequence).

The chain couples TRBV5-4 to TRBJ2-3, with TRBD2 matching over 13 bases. The germline gives CDR1 SGHNT, CDR2 YYREEE (reference sequence). With 4 bases clipped from V and 3 bases from J, the junction kept 5 bases outside the gene matches. The CDR3 totals 16 residues. This CDR3 reads CASSDTSGGATDTQYF. The CDR3 DNA sequence: TGTGCCAGCAGCGATACTAGCGGGGGGGCAACAGATACGCAGTATTTT.

There are a few counts of this clonotype. Relative to the germline gene, one junction end is altered; a read error may explain this. The chain couples TRBV12-3 or TRBV12-4 to TRBJ2-3, with 9 nucleotides matching TRBD2. This CDR3 contains 14 residues. The CDR3 protein is CASSLAGRIDTQYF. The CDR3 DNA is TGTGCCAGCAGTCTAGCGGGAAGGATAGATACGCAGTATTTT.